Sequencing of this TCR beta chain was carried out in a study of T cells in Graves' hyperthyroidism and ophthalmopathy. In this sample, this clonotype turned up many times. The CDR3 runs to 15 residues. V dropped 5 bases and J dropped 9; count of bases not matched to a gene: 8. Over 18 months, lack of ophthalmopathy progression marked Graves' hyperthyroidism as stable. Authors of the study amplified TCR beta CDR3 regions from RNA transcripts. The primer set for the first-round RT-PCR of the TCR CDR3 was HTBI. A single record per CDR3 protein comes from TCRdb applying MiXCR to the multiplex PCR reads. In the table there are 500,000 to 650,000 distinct CDR3 sequences, 12% to 15% of which are singletons.

This chain connects TRBV12-3 or TRBV12-4 to TRBJ2-4, with 12 bases identical to TRBD2. The specimen was blood. This receptor was obtained from a woman aged 40 to 49 with Graves' hyperthyroidism. The CDR3 DNA follows: TGTGCCAGCAGTGGGACTAGCGGGCTTCAGGGCATTCAGTACTTC. Amino acids: CASSGTSGLQGIQYF.